These 20 T cell receptor beta chains share one sample of origin, sequenced in a study of T cell responses to AZD1222 COVID-19 vaccine. Sequenced by immunoSEQ multiplex PCR; TCRdb stores in-frame clones only, minus some. The sample shows over 65,000 clones, about 91% of them seen only once. Sequencing was performed on peripheral blood, taken on day 0 of MenACWY control vaccination. These receptors all stem from an adult in good health.

The genes are TRBV27 and TRBJ1-2, with 9 nucleotides matching TRBD1. Trimming took 3 bases from V and 3 from J; bases not matched to a gene: 2. Germline V lookup: CDR1 MNHEY, CDR2 SMNVEV (reference sequence). The CDR3 loop spans 14 amino acids. CDR3 loop: CASSFTGGDYGYTF. The CDR3 DNA follows: TGTGCCAGCAGTTTTACAGGGGGCGACTATGGCTACACCTTC.

Written as DNA, the CDR3 is TGCAGTGCTAGTCTTCTAGCGGGGGGCTACGAGCAGTACTTC. This encodes CSASLLAGGYEQYF. This sequence joins TRBV20-1 and TRBJ2-7, with TRBD2 identical over 11 bases. The CDR3 contains 14 residues. The germline gives CDR1 DFQATT, CDR2 SNEGSKA (reference sequence). V lost 3 bases and J lost 3; bases outside the gene matches: 4.

This clone was counted once. The rearrangement joins TRBV10-1 to TRBJ2-4, with D perhaps matching TRBD2 (5 bases). This CDR3 region has 14 residues. Germline CDR1 and CDR2: WNHNN and SYGVQD (reference sequence). Trimming left V 3 bases short and J 0 bases short, with 6 bases between. CDR3 residues: CASSDGLAKNIQYF. In DNA form, the CDR3 reads TGCGCCAGCAGTGACGGACTAGCCAAAAACATTCAGTACTTC.

The J gene is TRBJ2-1, the V gene TRBV3-1 (or the pseudogene TRBV3-2), with 8 bases fitting TRBD1. In germline, CDR1 is LGHDT, CDR2 YNNKEL (reference sequence). The V gene end was trimmed by 4 bases and the J gene end by 8 bases; junction bases not matched to a gene: 10. This CDR3 is 15 amino acids long. CDR3 sequence (DNA): TGTGCCAGCAGCCCGGACAGGGTTTCGCGCCATGAGCAGTTCTTC. Protein sequence: CASSPDRVSRHEQFF.

The genes are TRBV28 and TRBJ1-4, with 9 bases identical to TRBD1. The CDR3 covers 14 residues. Germline lookup yields CDR1 MDHEN and CDR2 SYDVKM. With V trimmed by 5 bases and J by 8 bases, 6 bases remained unmatched. The DNA for the CDR3 is TGTGCCAGCAGTGCTGGACAGGGGAGGGAAAAACTGTTTTTT. Its protein is CASSAGQGREKLFF.

This chain uses TRBV15 with TRBJ2-1; D may be TRBD2 (6 bases). V lost 9 bases and J 8 bases, leaving 20 bases between the germline ends. This CDR3 has 14 amino acids. The germline V gene has CDR1 LNHNV and CDR2 YYDKDF (reference sequence). As DNA, the CDR3 is TGTGCCACGGAGGAGGGAGTGACCTCCCATGAGCAGTTCTTC. Translating it yields CATEEGVTSHEQFF.

V and J are TRBV19 and TRBJ2-1, with 12 bases identical to TRBD2. Germline lookup yields CDR1 LNHDA and CDR2 SQIVND (reference sequence). The CDR3 covers 15 residues. Trimming removed 5 bases from V and 7 bases from J; junction bases left unmatched: 6. Here the CDR3 DNA reads TGTGCCAGTAGTCTTGGACTAGCGGGGTGGAATGAGCAGTTCTTC. This sequence encodes CASSLGLAGWNEQFF.

V gene TRBV24-1 combines with J gene TRBJ2-1; TRBD2 agrees at 13 bases. J gave up 7 bases and V 3 bases, and 11 bases lay outside the gene matches. This CDR3 has 18 residues. Germline V gives CDR1 KGHDR, CDR2 SFDVKD. The CDR3: CATSDPGGLAGPRNEQFF. The CDR3 nucleotides are TGTGCCACCAGTGATCCAGGGGGACTAGCGGGGCCTCGGAATGAGCAGTTCTTC.

The chain has TRBV2 and TRBJ2-1, with 7 bases aligning to TRBD1. The CDR3 contains 17 residues. Germline V gene sequence: CDR1 SNHLY, CDR2 FYNNEI. J gave up 2 bases and V 6 bases, and 13 bases lay outside the gene matches. The CDR3 sequence: CASRARSGQPPYNEQFF. In nucleotides, the CDR3 is TGTGCCAGCAGGGCTCGATCGGGACAGCCACCCTACAATGAGCAGTTCTTC.

The chain joins TRBV5-6 to TRBJ1-6, with D unresolved. V shed 2 bases and J shed 5 bases, with 8 bases lying between them. Germline CDR1 and CDR2: SGHDT and YYEEEE. This CDR3 spans 14 amino acids. CDR3 in amino acids: CASSFWVNNSPLHF. The CDR3 nucleotides are TGTGCCAGCAGCTTCTGGGTTAATAATTCACCCCTCCACTTT.

The rearrangement uses TRBV11-3 and TRBJ1-1, with unresolved D. V was shortened by 1 base and J by 4 bases, with 10 bases between the two germline ends. Germline V CDR1 and CDR2: SGHNT, YENEEA. This CDR3 comprises 14 residues. The chain's CDR3 is CASSLGAGSTEAFF. In DNA form, the CDR3 reads TGTGCCAGCAGCTTAGGGGCGGGTAGCACTGAAGCTTTCTTT.

This sequence joins TRBV25-1 and TRBJ1-5; D may be TRBD1 (5 bases). CDR3 length: 14 residues. Germline assignment: CDR1 MGHDK and CDR2 SYGVNS. V lost 10 bases and J 3 bases, leaving 16 bases between the germline ends. The CDR3 DNA sequence: TGTGCCAAAGCGGGAGACAGAGACAATCAGCCCCAGCATTTT. Residues: CAKAGDRDNQPQHF.

The chain carries TRBV18 and TRBJ1-4; D gene uncertain. The CDR3 loop spans 13 amino acids. Germline assignment: CDR1 KGHSH and CDR2 LQKENI. Trimming removed 4 bases from V and 5 bases from J, with 8 bases in between. Here the CDR3 reads CASSLQENEKLFF. The CDR3 coding sequence is TGTGCCAGCTCACTCCAAGAGAATGAAAAACTGTTTTTT.

The chain links TRBV27 to TRBJ2-7; TRBD1 agrees at 9 bases. This CDR3 has 15 amino acids. V was clipped by 5 bases and J by 4 bases; unmatched bases: 9. Per the germline V gene, CDR1 is MNHEY and CDR2 is SMNVEV (reference sequence). The CDR3 loop is CASSPMGQGNYEQYF. The CDR3 coding sequence is TGTGCCAGCAGTCCCATGGGACAGGGAAATTACGAGCAGTACTTC.

J is TRBJ1-1 and V is TRBV3-1 (or the pseudogene TRBV3-2); possibly TRBD1 for D (5 bases). This CDR3 spans 14 amino acids. Looked up from germline, CDR1 is LGHDT and CDR2 is YNNKEL (reference sequence). V was shortened by 4 bases and J by 3 bases, with 12 bases between the two germline ends. The CDR3, as DNA: TGTGCCAGCAGCCTGACGGAGGGGCACACTGAAGCTTTCTTT. Encoded protein: CASSLTEGHTEAFF.

This chain connects TRBV28 to TRBJ2-1, with D tentatively TRBD1 or TRBD2 (7 bases each). The germline V and J ends were trimmed by 7 bases and 5 bases, with 15 bases remaining between them. The CDR3 consists of 14 residues. Looked up from germline, CDR1 is MDHEN and CDR2 is SYDVKM. CDR3 DNA sequence: TGTGCCAGCATTGGGAGGGGGCAGGACAATGAGCAGTTCTTC. It codes for CASIGRGQDNEQFF.

This chain joins TRBV6-5 and TRBJ1-1, with 8 bases that match TRBD1. The CDR3 is 14 amino acids. Germline V gives CDR1 MNHEY, CDR2 SVGAGI. After removal of 6 bases from V and 4 bases from J, the junction contained 7 bases not matched to a gene. CDR3 amino acids: CASSKQGEGTEAFF. CDR3 coding DNA: TGTGCCAGCAGCAAACAGGGGGAGGGCACTGAAGCTTTCTTT.

The chain recombines TRBV11-3 with TRBJ2-7; the D gene is possibly TRBD2 (6 bases). There are 14 residues in the CDR3. Germline-derived CDR1 and CDR2 are SGHNT and YENEEA. The V gene lost 1 base and the J gene lost 2 bases, with 9 bases spanning the gap. The CDR3 spells CASSLGGNAYEQYF. The CDR3 bases are TGTGCCAGCAGCTTAGGCGGGAACGCCTACGAGCAGTACTTC.

The chain uses TRBV28 and TRBJ1-2; 11 bases map to TRBD1. The CDR3 extends over 15 amino acids. The V and J ends lost 3 bases and 8 bases, in that order; junction bases with no gene match: 8. The V gene's germline CDR1 is MDHEN and CDR2 SYDVKM. The CDR3 here is CASSFRDRGIGGYTF. The CDR3 DNA sequence: TGTGCCAGCAGTTTTCGGGACAGGGGGATCGGAGGCTACACCTTC.

The chain uses TRBV18 and TRBJ2-3; 7 bases align to TRBD1. Looked up from germline, CDR1 is KGHSH and CDR2 is LQKENI. V trimming: 5 bases; J trimming: 1 base; junction bases outside the gene matches: 6. The CDR3 sequence is 15 residues long. The CDR3 nucleotides are TGTGCCAGCTCAACGAGACAGGGAGGCACAGATACGCAGTATTTT. Translation gives CASSTRQGGTDTQYF.